The TCR beta chain described here comes from a study of glioma-infiltrating T cells after dendritic cell vaccination. V was clipped by 2 bases and J by 7 bases, with 14 bases between them. The CDR3 sequence is 14 residues long. The V gene's germline CDR1 is MNHNS and CDR2 SASEGT. Here immunoSEQ multiplex PCR was the method, and the copy in TCRdb shows in-frame clones only, minus some. Here the sample spans roughly 70,000 clones, roughly 82% being singletons. This sample comprised blood, obtained before dendritic cell vaccination. The sequence was collected from a human donor with glioblastoma. The chain joins TRBV6-1 to TRBJ1-1; D perhaps matches TRBD1 (5 bases). CDR3 region: CASSERRDSSEAFF. The CDR3, as DNA: TGTGCCAGCAGTGAACGCAGAGACAGCAGTGAAGCTTTCTTT.